These 8 T cell receptor beta chains were sequenced from one sample in a study of shared clonotypes between healthy human individuals. Some clones are missing from TCRdb's copy, which holds only in-frame ones; the method was immunoSEQ multiplex PCR. The table records some 580,000 clones, more than 95% of them present only once. Sequenced input: naive CD4+ T cells sorted from blood. Subset here: CD45RA+ positively selected. Receptors were obtained from a young woman in good health.

The CDR3 loop is CASSLGRRGLRGGEQYF. The CDR3 DNA follows: TGTGCCAGCAGCCTGGGTCGTCGGGGGCTCCGTGGCGGCGAGCAGTACTTC. The gene calls are TRBV5-6 and TRBJ2-7; D is tentatively TRBD1 or TRBD2 (6 bases each). Germline V lookup: CDR1 SGHDT, CDR2 YYEEEE. V was cut by 4 bases and J by 6 bases, with 26 bases left in between. The CDR3 contains 17 residues.

This clone has only one observation. V is TRBV19 and J is TRBJ2-3; 9 bases align to TRBD2. V lost 5 bases, J lost 1 base, and 4 bases stayed unmatched. The CDR3 contains 15 residues. CDR1 and CDR2 (germline): LNHDA, SQIVND (reference sequence). The chain's CDR3 is CASSPIAGGTDTQYF. CDR3 sequence (DNA): TGTGCCAGTAGTCCCATAGCGGGGGGCACAGATACGCAGTATTTT.

On this clone: Other DNA sequences in this sample translate to the same CDR3. The CDR3 region is CASSLGNNQPQHF. For the CDR3, the DNA is TGTGCCAGCAGTTTGGGAAATAATCAGCCCCAGCATTTT. The rearrangement joins TRBV28 to TRBJ1-5; D is ambiguous. V lost 3 bases and J lost 4, with 7 bases in between. Germline V lookup: CDR1 MDHEN, CDR2 SYDVKM. This CDR3 is built from 13 residues.

This chain uses TRBV5-1 with TRBJ2-3; 11 bases are a match to TRBD2. Germline V gene sequence: CDR1 SGHRS, CDR2 YFSETQ. Germline trimming cut 3 bases from V and 5 bases from J; bases unmatched to any gene: 11. This CDR3 region has 17 residues. The CDR3 loop reads CASSWPSPGTSGDTQYF. For the CDR3, the DNA is TGCGCCAGCAGCTGGCCCTCCCCCGGGACTAGCGGAGATACGCAGTATTTT.

The J gene is TRBJ1-6, the V gene TRBV10-3, with D possibly being TRBD1 (5 bases). The CDR3 extends over 14 amino acids. V dropped 10 bases and J dropped 6 bases, with 16 bases sitting between them. Germline V lookup: CDR1 ENHRY, CDR2 SYGVKD. CDR3 in amino acids: CATGHARSNSPLHF. The CDR3 nucleotides are TGTGCCACCGGACACGCCAGAAGTAATTCACCCCTCCACTTT.

The V call is TRBV6-1, the J call TRBJ2-7; D unclear. Germline CDR1 MNHNS, CDR2 SASEGT. Trimming left V 4 bases short and J 7 bases short, with 14 bases between. The CDR3 length is 13 residues. For the CDR3, the DNA is TGTGCCAGCAGTGGAAGCTGGGCAGTTGAGCAGTACTTC. It yields the protein CASSGSWAVEQYF.

This rearrangement joins TRBV18 to TRBJ2-3; D gene unclear. Germline-derived CDR1 and CDR2 are KGHSH and LQKENI. The CDR3 has 14 residues. V was clipped by 3 bases and J by 4 bases, with 11 bases between them. In DNA form, the CDR3 reads TGTGCCAGCTCACCTAGGGTCGCAGCAGATACGCAGTATTTT. Residues: CASSPRVAADTQYF.

The V call is TRBV5-1, the J call TRBJ2-7, with TRBD2 identical over 10 bases. CDR3 length: 15 amino acids. After removal of 4 bases from V and 5 bases from J, the junction contained 9 bases not matched to a gene. CDR1 and CDR2 (germline): SGHRS, YFSETQ. The CDR3 region is CASSQLAGAIHEQYF. The CDR3 nucleotides read TGCGCCAGCAGCCAGCTAGCGGGAGCGATCCACGAGCAGTACTTC.